This entry features one TCR beta chain sequence. This sample was included in a study of blood T cell repertoires in COVID-19. Study information: Acute and convalescent COVID-19 samples came from the United States, Italy and Spain. T cells, B-cell-depleted T cells, or PBMCs supplied cDNA or gDNA.

Per the germline V gene, CDR1 is LNHDA and CDR2 is SQIVND (reference sequence). This CDR3 comprises 14 residues. Trimming removed 8 bases from V and 2 bases from J; junction bases left unmatched: 8. Recruited during active infection, patients (from Seattle) were subsequently followed longitudinally. Authors' processing steps: Amplification from reference gene primers served as the basis for estimated nucleated cell counts. Repertoires were generated with immunoSEQ multiplex PCR, while TCRdb's copy carries only in-frame clones and drops some. The V and J calls and the clone size are those of that table, but D and trimming were determined from the DNA. The table shows about 180,000 clones, with roughly four fifths occurring only once.

The rearrangement joins TRBV19 to TRBJ1-1, with 7 bases that match TRBD1. This clonotype was obtained from a woman in her 70s with COVID-19, enrolled during active disease. Sequencing was carried out using peripheral blood. As DNA, the CDR3 is TGTGCCAGTTCATATCACAGGGGCAACACTGAAGCTTTCTTT. It encodes CASSYHRGNTEAFF.